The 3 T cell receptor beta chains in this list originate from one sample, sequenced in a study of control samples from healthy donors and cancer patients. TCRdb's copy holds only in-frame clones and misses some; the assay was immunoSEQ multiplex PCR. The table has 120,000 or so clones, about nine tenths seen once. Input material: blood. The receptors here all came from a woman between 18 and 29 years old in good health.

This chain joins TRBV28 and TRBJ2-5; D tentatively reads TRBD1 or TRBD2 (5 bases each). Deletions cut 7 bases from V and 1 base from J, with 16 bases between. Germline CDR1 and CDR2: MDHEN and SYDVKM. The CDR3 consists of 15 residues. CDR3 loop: CASNTGTKIQETQYF. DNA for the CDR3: TGTGCCAGCAATACGGGGACGAAGATCCAAGAGACCCAGTACTTC.

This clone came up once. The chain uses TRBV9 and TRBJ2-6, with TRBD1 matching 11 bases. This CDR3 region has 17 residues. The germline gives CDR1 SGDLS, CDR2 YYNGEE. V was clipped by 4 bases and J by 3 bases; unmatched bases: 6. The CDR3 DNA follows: TGTGCCAGCAGCTCGAGGACAGGGGGCTTTGGGGCCAACGTCCTGACTTTC. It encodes CASSSRTGGFGANVLTF.

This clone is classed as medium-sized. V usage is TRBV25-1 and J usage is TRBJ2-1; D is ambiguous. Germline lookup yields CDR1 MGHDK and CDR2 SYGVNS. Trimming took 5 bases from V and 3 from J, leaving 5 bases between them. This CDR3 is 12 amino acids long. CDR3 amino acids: CASSQDYNEQFF. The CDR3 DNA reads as TGTGCCAGCAGTCAAGACTACAATGAGCAGTTCTTC.